The 32 T cell receptor beta chains below were found in one sample sequenced in a study of regulatory T cells in long-lasting Graves disease. iRepertoire HTBI primers and Arm-PCR of CDR3 regions built TCR beta libraries. TCRdb re-called the multiplex PCR reads with MiXCR, one entry per CDR3 protein. The repertoire includes about 430,000 distinct CDR3 sequences, approximately 15% of them detected once, and over 7.5% sits in the top ten. Time point indicated: newly diagnosed GD, antithyroid drugs for less than 3 months. PBMCs provided the RNA from which the TCR library was made. This same sample was also taken into another study, of T cells in Graves' hyperthyroidism and ophthalmopathy.

Sequencing used peripheral blood mononuclear cells (PBMCs), obtained at new diagnosis, from a patient treated with antithyroid drugs. These receptors came from a woman between 40 and 50 years old with Graves disease.

The chain links TRBV19 to TRBJ2-1; TRBD1 is a possible D gene (5 bases). From germline, CDR1 is LNHDA and CDR2 SQIVND (reference sequence). V was shortened by 10 bases and J by 4 bases, with 14 bases between the two germline ends. This CDR3 has 13 residues. The CDR3 loop is CAIRQPPYNEQFF. In nucleotides, the CDR3 is TGTGCCATTCGACAGCCACCATACAATGAGCAGTTCTTC.

This clonotype was recorded at least ten times. This chain connects TRBV28 to TRBJ1-5; TRBD1 might be the D (6 bases). Deletions cut 7 bases from V and 2 bases from J, with 12 bases between. The CDR3 is 14 amino acids. Germline values: CDR1 MDHEN, CDR2 SYDVKM. The CDR3 is CASTRDNGNQPQHF. The CDR3 coding sequence is TGTGCCAGCACCCGGGACAACGGCAATCAGCCCCAGCATTTT.

This clonotype was recorded at least ten times. The rearrangement links TRBV12-3 or TRBV12-4 to TRBJ2-1; the match to TRBD1 covers 10 bases. This CDR3 is built from 15 residues. V shed 1 base, J shed 7 bases, and the junction held 4 bases outside the gene matches. CDR3 DNA: TGTGCCAGCAGTTTAGGACAGGGGGCTATTAATGAGCAGTTCTTC. This codes for CASSLGQGAINEQFF.

The sample holds many counts of this clonotype. The chain links TRBV2 to TRBJ1-5, with 10 bases lining up with TRBD1. The length of the CDR3 is 16 residues. The germline V gene encodes CDR1 SNHLY and CDR2 FYNNEI. V lost 5 bases to trimming and J lost 3 bases; unmatched junction nucleotides: 7. CDR3: CASSRATGGPNQPQHF. For the CDR3, the DNA is TGTGCCAGCAGTAGAGCGACAGGGGGCCCCAATCAGCCCCAGCATTTT.

In the case of this clonotype: A far larger clone is one base from this, pointing to a likely read error. This sequence joins TRBV11-2 and TRBJ2-5; perhaps TRBD1 as D (5 bases). Germline CDR1 is SGHAT and CDR2 is FQNNGV. The V gene lost 1 base and the J gene lost 1 base, with 10 bases spanning the gap. The length of the CDR3 is 15 residues. CDR3 residues: CASSLAETAQETQYF. The CDR3 coding sequence is TGTGCCAGCAGCTTAGCCGAGACAGCCCAAGAGACCCAGTACTTC.

The table lists this clonotype with many counts. The chain carries TRBV30 and TRBJ2-7; TRBD1 aligns across 9 bases. Looked up from germline, CDR1 is GTSNPN and CDR2 is SVGIG (reference sequence). V lost 0 bases to trimming and J lost 0 bases; unmatched junction nucleotides: 9. This CDR3 has 17 amino acids. The CDR3 sequence: CAWSVFYGQGSSYEQYF. The CDR3 bases are TGTGCCTGGAGTGTCTTCTATGGACAGGGGAGCTCCTACGAGCAGTACTTC.

This clonotype was seen only a few times. The chain has TRBV12-3 or TRBV12-4 and TRBJ2-2; possible D gene TRBD1, 5 bases. V lost 6 bases to trimming and J lost 7 bases, with 9 bases between them. The CDR3 consists of 12 residues. DNA of the CDR3: TGTGCCAGCAGCCGAGACAGCGGGGAGCTGTTTTTT. Encoded protein: CASSRDSGELFF.

This clonotype was seen at least ten times. The V call is TRBV6-2 or TRBV6-3, the J call TRBJ2-7; 10 bases align to TRBD1. Germline values: CDR1 MNHEY, CDR2 SVGEGT. V was clipped by 5 bases and J by 6 bases; unmatched bases: 7. There are 14 residues in the CDR3. The CDR3 nucleotides read TGTGCCAGCAGTGGGGGACAGGGGTCAGGCGAGCAGTACTTC. This codes for CASSGGQGSGEQYF.

On this clonotype itself: A far larger clone differs by one base, so this is likely a read error. V usage is TRBV5-1 and J usage is TRBJ2-1, with 9 bases aligning to TRBD1. Germline V gene sequence: CDR1 SGHRS, CDR2 YFSETQ. Trimming at V came to 5 bases and at J to 10 bases, leaving 16 bases not matched to a gene. The CDR3 has 16 amino acids. This chain's CDR3 is CASSRSPTGGSYEQFF. The CDR3 DNA sequence: TGCGCCAGCAGTCGCAGCCCGACAGGGGGATCCTACGAGCAGTTCTTC.

This clonotype was counted at least ten times. The chain employs TRBV27 and TRBJ1-3; unclear D gene. Germline CDR1 reads MNHEY; CDR2 reads SMNVEV (reference sequence). Deletions cut 4 bases from V and 2 bases from J, with 21 bases between. This CDR3 has 18 residues. The CDR3 bases are TGTGCCAGCAGTTCCACGCCTCCCCCCTGGTACACTGGAAACACCATATATTTT. Translation gives CASSSTPPPWYTGNTIYF.

This clonotype was detected many times. The chain is built from TRBV10-2 and TRBJ2-1; 10 bases map to TRBD2. Germline CDR1 is WSHSY and CDR2 is SAAADI. The CDR3 extends over 17 amino acids. V gave up 0 bases and J gave up 7 bases; unmatched junction bases: 9. CDR3 in DNA: TGCGCCAGCAGTGAGTCGGCGCTAGCGGGAGATAGGAATGAGCAGTTCTTC. It codes for CASSESALAGDRNEQFF.

This clonotype was seen repeatedly, ten times or more. J is TRBJ2-1 and V is TRBV18; tentative D call: TRBD1 (5 bases). The CDR3 covers 15 residues. Looked up from germline, CDR1 is KGHSH and CDR2 is LQKENI. The V gene lost 5 bases and the J gene lost 7 bases, with 18 bases spanning the gap. CDR3 DNA: TGTGCCAGCTCATATACCGCAGGGTACTTTAATGAGCAGTTCTTC. Translation gives CASSYTAGYFNEQFF.

This clonotype appeared many times. The rearrangement joins TRBV12-3 or TRBV12-4 to TRBJ2-5; D unresolved. Trimming left V 2 bases short and J 4 bases short, with 14 bases between. This CDR3 spans 15 amino acids. For the CDR3, the DNA is TGTGCCAGCAGTTTATGGCAGTCTGGTGGAGAGACCCAGTACTTC. This codes for CASSLWQSGGETQYF.

This clonotype is a singleton in its sample. The rearrangement links TRBV19 to TRBJ2-3; D is unresolved. The V gene's germline CDR1 is LNHDA and CDR2 SQIVND (reference sequence). V lost 3 bases and J 4 bases, leaving 14 bases between the germline ends. This CDR3 has 15 residues. The CDR3 loop is CASSIVSPVADTQYF. The CDR3 DNA reads as TGTGCCAGTAGTATCGTTTCCCCGGTGGCAGATACGCAGTATTTT.

J is TRBJ2-7 and V is TRBV2; 9 nucleotides agree with TRBD2. This CDR3 has 15 amino acids. Trimming cost V 6 bases and J 5 bases; bases outside gene matches: 11. CDR1 is SNHLY, CDR2 FYNNEI, per germline. CDR3 sequence reads: CASSPFSGRGHEQYF. The CDR3 coding sequence is TGTGCCAGCAGCCCCTTTAGCGGGAGAGGGCACGAGCAGTACTTC.

This clonotype was detected many times. The chain combines TRBV27 with TRBJ2-7; D might be TRBD1 (6 bases). This CDR3 spans 13 amino acids. The V and J ends lost 4 bases and 2 bases respectively, with 9 bases between them. The germline V gene encodes CDR1 MNHEY and CDR2 SMNVEV (reference sequence). Here the CDR3 reads CASSWTDTYEQYF. The CDR3 DNA reads as TGTGCCAGCAGTTGGACAGACACCTACGAGCAGTACTTC.

The chain is built from TRBV15 and TRBJ2-7; possibly TRBD1 for D (6 bases). There are 15 residues in the CDR3. Germline V gene data show CDR1 as LNHNV and CDR2 as YYDKDF (reference sequence). V shed 0 bases and J shed 3 bases, with 12 bases lying between them. The CDR3 nucleotides are TGTGCCACCAGCAGAGATAGAGAAGGGGGCTACGAGCAGTACTTC. Encoded protein: CATSRDREGGYEQYF. Filled out from reference TRBV15 and TRBJ2-7, the complete variable domain reads DAMVIQNPRYQVTQFGKPVTLSCSQTLNHNVMYWYQQKSSQAPKLLFHYYDKDFNNEADTPDNFQSRRPNTSFCFLDIRSPGLGDTAMYLCATSRDREGGYEQYFGPGTRLTVT.

This clonotype appeared a few times. The rearrangement joins TRBV29-1 to TRBJ1-1, with D maybe TRBD1 (6 bases). Per the germline V gene, CDR1 is SQVTM and CDR2 is ANQGSEA. The ends were cut back, 4 bases at V and 4 bases at J, with 7 bases in the middle. This CDR3 comprises 11 residues. The chain's CDR3 is CSVARGTEAFF. DNA for the CDR3: TGCAGCGTTGCCAGGGGCACTGAAGCTTTCTTT.

A remark on this clonotype: With a much larger clone just one base away, this may be a read error. This chain joins TRBV11-3 and TRBJ2-3; D possibly corresponds to TRBD1 (6 bases). CDR1 and CDR2 from the germline V gene are SGHNT and YENEEA. The CDR3 totals 14 residues. CDR3 amino acids: CACSLVGDIDTQYF. Here the CDR3 DNA reads TGTGCCTGCAGCTTAGTTGGGGACATAGATACGCAGTATTTT.

In its sample, this clonotype was seen a few times. The V and J genes are TRBV10-3 and TRBJ2-2, with 9 positions matching TRBD1. CDR1 and CDR2 from the germline V gene are ENHRY and SYGVKD. Trimming removed 5 bases from V and 6 bases from J; junction bases left unmatched: 4. The CDR3 totals 14 residues. The CDR3 loop reads CAISNRGLAGELFF. In nucleotides, the CDR3 is TGTGCCATCAGTAACAGGGGGCTGGCCGGGGAGCTGTTTTTT.

This clonotype was recorded many times. The chain employs TRBV27 and TRBJ2-5; 7 bases fit TRBD1. This CDR3 is built from 15 residues. The junction had 10 bases not matched to a gene; V was cut back by 4 bases and J by 5 bases. CDR1 and CDR2 from the germline V gene are MNHEY and SMNVEV (reference sequence). The CDR3 sequence is CASSSLPGGGETQYF. The DNA of the CDR3 is TGTGCCAGCAGTTCCCTCCCAGGGGGTGGGGAGACCCAGTACTTC.

In this sample, this clonotype turned up many times. V gene TRBV6-1 combines with J gene TRBJ1-1; unclear D gene. CDR1 and CDR2 (germline): MNHNS, SASEGT. V was cut by 6 bases and J by 0 bases, with 11 bases left in between. The CDR3 is 14 amino acids. CDR3 sequence reads: CASRRASLNTEAFF. CDR3 nucleotide sequence: TGTGCCAGCAGGCGAGCTTCTTTGAACACTGAAGCTTTCTTT.

This chain connects TRBV5-1 to TRBJ2-3; no reliable D call. V was trimmed by 0 bases and J by 2 bases, leaving 10 bases between them. Looked up from germline, CDR1 is SGHRS and CDR2 is YFSETQ. The CDR3 loop spans 15 amino acids. The CDR3 sequence: CASSLAAYNTDTQYF. The CDR3 coding sequence is TGCGCCAGCAGCTTGGCTGCCTACAACACAGATACGCAGTATTTT.

This clonotype has ten or more counts. The chain uses TRBV9 and TRBJ2-5, with TRBD1 matching over 8 bases. Germline assignment: CDR1 SGDLS and CDR2 YYNGEE. The CDR3 is made up of 16 amino acids. Trimming removed 5 bases from V and 5 bases from J; junction bases left unmatched: 14. In DNA form, the CDR3 reads TGTGCCAGCAGTCTCCATCCGGGACAGGTGGGGGAGACCCAGTACTTC. This encodes CASSLHPGQVGETQYF. Full variable domain (rest looked up from reference TRBV9 and TRBJ2-5): DSGVTQTPKHLITATGQRVTLRCSPRSGDLSVYWYQQSLDQGLQFLIQYYNGEERAKGNILERFSAQQFPDLHSELNLSSLELGDSALYFCASSLHPGQVGETQYFGPGTRLLVL.

This clonotype was seen a handful of times. This chain joins TRBV28 and TRBJ2-1; TRBD2 matches at 12 bases. The CDR3 loop spans 13 amino acids. CDR1 MDHEN and CDR2 SYDVKM come from the germline V gene. The V gene end was trimmed by 6 bases and the J gene end by 9 bases; junction bases not matched to a gene: 3. In DNA form, the CDR3 reads TGTGCCAGCAGGCTAGCGGGAGGGGCTGAGCAGTTCTTC. This sequence encodes CASRLAGGAEQFF.

This chain joins TRBV9 and TRBJ2-2; D possibly corresponds to TRBD1 (5 bases). The CDR3 sequence is 16 residues long. V lost 0 bases and J lost 7, with 16 bases in between. Germline assignment: CDR1 SGDLS and CDR2 YYNGEE. In DNA form, the CDR3 reads TGTGCCAGCAGCGTAGGGTCGCAGGGCTTGGGCGGGGAGCTGTTTTTT. It codes for CASSVGSQGLGGELFF.

This clonotype was counted many times. The chain links TRBV6-1 to TRBJ1-4; D call uncertain. Germline V gives CDR1 MNHNS, CDR2 SASEGT. Between the trimmed V and J ends, which lost 5 bases and 0 bases, there was a span of 7 bases. The CDR3 is made up of 14 amino acids. The CDR3 protein is CASSLFTTNEKLFF. The CDR3 DNA sequence: TGTGCCAGCAGTCTATTCACAACTAATGAAAAACTGTTTTTT.

This clonotype showed up many times. This chain uses TRBV5-6 with TRBJ2-1, with 11 bases that match TRBD2. The germline V gene encodes CDR1 SGHDT and CDR2 YYEEEE. The ends lost 3 bases at V and 8 bases at J; junction bases unmatched: 7. The CDR3 is 15 amino acids. CDR3: CASSYSGRAAYEQFF. As DNA, the CDR3 is TGTGCCAGCAGCTATAGCGGGAGGGCCGCGTATGAGCAGTTCTTC.

V gene TRBV19 combines with J gene TRBJ2-2; TRBD2 might be the D (7 bases). V was trimmed by 5 bases and J by 1 base, leaving 11 bases between them. The germline gives CDR1 LNHDA, CDR2 SQIVND (reference sequence). The CDR3 spans 15 residues. CDR3 in amino acids: CASSGGARNTGELFF. In DNA, the CDR3 is TGTGCCAGTAGTGGGGGGGCTCGGAACACCGGGGAGCTGTTTTTT.

The table lists this clonotype with many counts. The CDR3 loop reads CSAEGTGTDTQYF. In DNA form, the CDR3 reads TGCAGTGCTGAGGGTACGGGCACAGATACGCAGTATTTT. The chain uses TRBV20-1 and TRBJ2-3; D possibly corresponds to TRBD2 (5 bases). CDR1 is DFQATT, CDR2 SNEGSKA, per germline (reference sequence). The CDR3 has 13 residues. Trimming stripped 5 bases from V and 1 base from J, with 10 bases between.

The chain recombines TRBV12-3 or TRBV12-4 with TRBJ2-1, with 11 bases matching TRBD2. Trimming cost V 4 bases and J 15 bases; bases outside gene matches: 14. The CDR3 runs to 15 residues. CDR3 in amino acids: CASSSTGTSGQKGFF. The CDR3 DNA is TGTGCCAGCAGTTCTACCGGGACTAGCGGACAAAAGGGGTTCTTC.

This clonotype was counted at least ten times. The chain couples TRBV24-1 to TRBJ2-1; no definite D call. Trimming shortened V by 6 bases and J by 6 bases, and 11 bases separated the two germline ends. CDR1 is KGHDR, CDR2 SFDVKD, per germline. This CDR3 spans 13 amino acids. For the CDR3, the DNA is TGTGCCACCAGTAAGTCTCCGGTCAATGAGCAGTTCTTC. It specifies CATSKSPVNEQFF.